The rows below give T cell receptor beta chains drawn from one sample of a study of identical twins. MiXCR, run by TCRdb on the 5' RACE reads, gives a single entry per CDR3 protein. The table includes fewer than 500,000 distinct CDR3 sequences, 24% detected once. This sample also belongs to another study, concerning T cells expressing NK-cell markers.

Sequenced: CD4+ T cells sorted from blood. These receptors were collected from a woman aged 18-35 years in good health. Each CDR3 is given with its conserved first and last residue. The D gene is left open where the match is weak. Size values are once, few and many counts, or a class for expanded clones, and some rows have none.

>NA|TRBV10-3|few|TRBJ2-3
CAITSSRSTDTQYF
TGTGCCATCACGTCTAGCCGTAGCACAGATACGCAGTATTTT
>NA|TRBV20-1|few|TRBJ1-2
CSAPTFYGYTF
TGCAGTGCCCCGACCTTCTATGGCTACACCTTC
>TRBD2|TRBV7-9|few|TRBJ2-5
CASSLGASGDQETQYF
TGTGCCAGCAGCTTAGGAGCTAGCGGAGACCAAGAGACCCAGTACTTC
>NA|TRBV12-3/TRBV12-4|NA|TRBJ1-1
CASSLVSRGGTEAFF
TGTGCCAGCAGTTTAGTGAGCAGGGGAGGCACTGAAGCTTTCTTT
>TRBD1|TRBV6-1|few|TRBJ2-4
CASSVGTEFSIQYF
TGTGCCAGCAGTGTTGGGACAGAGTTTTCCATTCAGTACTTC
>NA|TRBV12-3/TRBV12-4|few|TRBJ2-3
CASSFSGIGVGMWKHGQYF
TGTGCCAGCAGTTTTTCGGGGATCGGGGTGGGGATGTGGAAGCATGGGCAGTATTTT
>TRBD1|TRBV4-3|few|TRBJ2-7
CASSQVVGTGARGQYF
TGCGCCAGCAGCCAAGTCGTCGGGACAGGGGCCCGCGGGCAGTACTTC
>TRBD2|TRBV5-1|few|TRBJ2-5
CASSLGLAAGEKTQYF
TGCGCCAGCAGCTTAGGGCTAGCGGCGGGGGAGAAGACCCAGTACTTC
>NA|TRBV10-3|NA|TRBJ1-5
CATANSNQPQHF
TGTGCCACGGCGAATAGCAATCAGCCCCAGCATTTT
>TRBD2|TRBV20-1|NA|TRBJ2-7
CSARDTSGSSYEQYF
TGCAGTGCTAGAGACACTAGCGGTTCCTCCTACGAGCAGTACTTC
>TRBD1|TRBV12-3/TRBV12-4|few|TRBJ2-2
CASSPQQGRSQNTGELFF
TGTGCCAGCAGTCCCCAACAGGGGCGTTCTCAGAACACCGGGGAGCTGTTTTTT
>TRBD1|TRBV3-1|few|TRBJ1-2
CASSQARTGDYTF
TGTGCCAGCAGCCAAGCCCGGACAGGGGACTACACCTTC
>TRBD2|TRBV7-2|few|TRBJ2-3
CASSITSGSYTDTQYF
TGTGCCAGCAGCATAACTAGCGGGAGTTACACAGATACGCAGTATTTT
>TRBD2|TRBV4-2|few|TRBJ2-5
CASSPLSSGGDQETQYF
TGTGCCAGCAGCCCCCTTTCTAGCGGGGGCGACCAAGAGACCCAGTACTTC
>TRBD2|TRBV20-1|NA|TRBJ2-3
CSARGQRDSTDTQYF
TGCAGTGCTAGGGGTCAGCGGGACTCCACAGATACGCAGTATTTT
>NA|TRBV5-1|few|TRBJ2-1
CASTAESSYNEQFF
TGCGCCAGCACGGCGGAAAGCTCCTACAATGAGCAGTTCTTC
>NA|TRBV15|few|TRBJ1-2
CATSRDGLPWAYGYTF
TGTGCCACCAGCAGAGACGGACTACCCTGGGCCTATGGCTACACCTTC
>NA|TRBV5-6|once|TRBJ1-1
CASSLTGFTEAFF
TGTGCCAGCAGCTTGACAGGGTTCACTGAAGCTTTCTTT
>NA|TRBV10-3|few|TRBJ2-3
CAINDKIQGPPDTQYF
TGTGCCATCAACGATAAAATACAGGGCCCCCCAGATACGCAGTATTTT
>TRBD1|TRBV6-1|NA|TRBJ2-2
CASRRGQGQNTGELFF
TGTGCCAGCAGAAGGGGGCAGGGACAAAACACCGGGGAGCTGTTTTTT
>NA|TRBV3-1|NA|TRBJ1-1
CASSPTLNHREAFF
TGTGCCAGCAGCCCCACGCTTAACCACAGGGAAGCTTTCTTT
>NA|TRBV5-1|NA|TRBJ2-7
CASSLVEGQREQYF
TGCGCCAGCAGCTTGGTCGAGGGTCAGCGCGAGCAGTACTTC
>NA|TRBV2|NA|TRBJ2-7
CASSDGRLSYEQYF
TGTGCCAGCAGTGACGGCAGGCTCTCCTACGAGCAGTACTTC
>TRBD2|TRBV10-1|NA|TRBJ2-3
CASSPPGLAGTDTQYF
TGCGCCAGCAGCCCGCCGGGACTAGCTGGCACAGATACGCAGTATTTT
>TRBD2|TRBV10-3|few|TRBJ2-1
CAIKGLAGPYNEQFF
TGTGCCATCAAAGGACTAGCGGGACCCTACAATGAGCAGTTCTTC
>TRBD2|TRBV20-1|few|TRBJ2-7
CSARLATHEQYF
TGCAGTGCCCGACTAGCGACCCACGAGCAGTACTTC
>TRBD1|TRBV29-1|NA|TRBJ1-1
CSVGTAINTEAFF
TGCAGCGTCGGGACAGCGATAAACACTGAAGCTTTCTTT
>NA|TRBV6-5|NA|TRBJ2-5
CASSYGVGIETQYF
TGTGCCAGCAGTTATGGGGTGGGAATCGAGACCCAGTACTTC
>TRBD2|TRBV9|NA|TRBJ2-7
CASSRSGSTSYEQYF
TGTGCCAGCAGCCGGAGCGGGAGTACCTCCTACGAGCAGTACTTC
>NA|TRBV6-2/TRBV6-3|few|TRBJ1-6
CASRNRKRDSPLHF
TGTGCCAGCAGGAACAGGAAAAGGGATTCACCCCTCCACTTT